This TCR beta chain derives from a study of blood T cell repertoires in COVID-19 (dated by TCRdb to 2018 to 2020). About the full investigation: Samples from collaborators originated in the United States, Italy and Spain and spanned both the acute and convalescent phases of COVID-19. The repertoires were made available in a free public database intended to serve as a resource for research on the immune response to SARS-CoV-2. Subjects who had been exposed to COVID-19, were actively infected with it, or had recovered from it provided the deeply sampled blood TCRbeta repertoires that made up the dataset. The prospective study material was composed of cDNA or gDNA derived from T cells, B-cell-depleted T cells, or PBMCs. Samples came from the ongoing ImmuneRACE study (first 160 participants) plus 1,254 subjects from 6 global collaborators. HLA class I and class II types, where available, came from metadata supplied by the sample provider rather than from assay-based typing. The sample metadata nearly always contained a de-identified subject ID, COVID-19 status, age in years and sex. What the authors observed across the whole study: The quantity of clinical and demographic metadata differed by source and by participant and was supplied without curation.

In the case of this clone: Its antigen specificity is not known. The input lacks base qualities; no much larger clone sits a single base away. The same CDR3 arises from other DNA sequences in this sample as well.

TCRbeta CDR3 regions were amplified from genomic DNA using the immunoSEQ Assay, a bias-controlled multiplex PCR. The authors' pipeline ran thus. The number of nucleated cells in each sample was estimated by amplification of reference gene primers within the assay. To quantify the absolute abundance of each unique TCRbeta CDR3 rearrangement, sequence reads were collapsed and filtered. For each sample, productive Simpson clonality was calculated by taking the square root of Simpson's diversity index across productive rearrangements. TCRdb holds this immuneACCESS table with in-frame rearrangements only. Some clones are missing; in checked studies, unresolved V genes explain under half, and the rest has no known cause. For V, J and clone size, that table is used; D and trimming come from the DNA. The sample table shows 84,000 or so clones, and 78% are seen once. 6.3% of the sample is held by the ten biggest clonotypes.

One collaborating source in Seattle enrolled patients during active infection and followed them longitudinally through the course of disease. Each collaborating institution followed its own protocols to collect whole blood in K2EDTA tubes. Collaborator samples were shipped for TCRbeta analysis as frozen whole blood, isolated PBMCs, or DNA extracted from either sample type. V was cut back by 1 base and J by 3 bases, leaving a gap of 10 bases between them. The CDR3 contains 15 residues, cysteine and phenylalanine counted. Just CDR3 DNA is preserved here, 45 bases in frame from base 1. Via the germline V gene (reference sequence), CDR1 is LNHNV and CDR2 YYDKDF.

The specimen sequenced was peripheral blood. The TCR comes from a man aged 65 to 85 with COVID-19, enrolled during active disease. The rearrangement joined TRBV15 to TRBJ1-3; there is no confident call for the D gene. Here is the DNA: TGTGCCACCAGCAGAGGGGGAGGAATTGGAAACACCATATATTTT. Its translation is CATSRGGGIGNTIYF.